This T cell receptor (beta chain) appears in the sequencing data of a study of cytomegalovirus exposure and HLA in healthy donors. There are 16 residues in the CDR3. Germline V CDR1 and CDR2: MDHEN, SYDVKM. V dropped 3 bases and J dropped 4; count of bases not matched to a gene: 11. Remarks on this clone: Antigen specificity is unknown.

Study findings and constraints: Across donors, most TCRs were seen rarely, yet some public ones were widespread. With high specificity and sensitivity, the classifier reportedly diagnosed cytomegalovirus status. The study put under 200 TCR beta chains on its list as cytomegalovirus-associated.

Repertoires were generated with immunoSEQ multiplex PCR, while TCRdb's copy carries only in-frame clones and drops some. The sample carries some 240,000 clones, approximately 87% recorded once. The specimen sequenced was PBMCs. This receptor was obtained from a woman aged 18 to 35 in good health and CMV-seronegative. This chain links TRBV28 with TRBJ2-7; 8 nucleotides match TRBD1. DNA of the CDR3: TGTGCCAGCAGTTTCTTCCTCAGGGGGCGCATTTACGAGCAGTACTTC. Its protein product is CASSFFLRGRIYEQYF.